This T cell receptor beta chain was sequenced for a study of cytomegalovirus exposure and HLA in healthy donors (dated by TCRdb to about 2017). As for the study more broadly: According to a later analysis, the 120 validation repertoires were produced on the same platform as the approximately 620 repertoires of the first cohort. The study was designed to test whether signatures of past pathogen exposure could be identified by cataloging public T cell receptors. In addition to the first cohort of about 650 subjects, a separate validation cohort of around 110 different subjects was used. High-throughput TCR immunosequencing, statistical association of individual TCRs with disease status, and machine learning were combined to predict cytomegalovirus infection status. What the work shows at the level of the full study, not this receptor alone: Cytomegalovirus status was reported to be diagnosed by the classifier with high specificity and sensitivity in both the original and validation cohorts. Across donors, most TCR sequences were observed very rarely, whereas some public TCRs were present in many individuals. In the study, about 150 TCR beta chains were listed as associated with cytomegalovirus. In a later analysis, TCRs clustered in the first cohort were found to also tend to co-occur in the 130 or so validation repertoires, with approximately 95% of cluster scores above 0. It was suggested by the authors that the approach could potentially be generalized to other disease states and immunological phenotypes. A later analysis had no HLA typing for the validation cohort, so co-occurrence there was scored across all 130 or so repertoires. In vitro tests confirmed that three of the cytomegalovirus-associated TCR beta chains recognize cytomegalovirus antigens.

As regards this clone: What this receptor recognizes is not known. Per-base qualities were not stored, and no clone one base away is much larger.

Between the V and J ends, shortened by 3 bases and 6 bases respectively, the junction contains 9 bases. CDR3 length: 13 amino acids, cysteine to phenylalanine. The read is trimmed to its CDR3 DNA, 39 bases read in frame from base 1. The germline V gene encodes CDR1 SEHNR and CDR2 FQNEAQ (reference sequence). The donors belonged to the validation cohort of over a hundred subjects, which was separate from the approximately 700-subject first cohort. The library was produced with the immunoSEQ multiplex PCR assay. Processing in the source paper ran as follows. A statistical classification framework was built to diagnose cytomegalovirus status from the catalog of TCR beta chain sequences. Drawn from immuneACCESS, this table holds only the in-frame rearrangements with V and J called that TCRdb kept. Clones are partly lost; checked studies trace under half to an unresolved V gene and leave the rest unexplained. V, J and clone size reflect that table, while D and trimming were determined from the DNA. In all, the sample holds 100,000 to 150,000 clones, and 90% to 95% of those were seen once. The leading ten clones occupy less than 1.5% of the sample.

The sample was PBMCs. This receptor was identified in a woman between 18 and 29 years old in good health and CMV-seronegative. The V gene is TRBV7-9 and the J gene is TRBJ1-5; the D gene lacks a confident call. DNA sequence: TGTGCCAGCAGCTTTAGTGGAGGTCAGCCCCAGCATTTT. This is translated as CASSFSGGQPQHF.